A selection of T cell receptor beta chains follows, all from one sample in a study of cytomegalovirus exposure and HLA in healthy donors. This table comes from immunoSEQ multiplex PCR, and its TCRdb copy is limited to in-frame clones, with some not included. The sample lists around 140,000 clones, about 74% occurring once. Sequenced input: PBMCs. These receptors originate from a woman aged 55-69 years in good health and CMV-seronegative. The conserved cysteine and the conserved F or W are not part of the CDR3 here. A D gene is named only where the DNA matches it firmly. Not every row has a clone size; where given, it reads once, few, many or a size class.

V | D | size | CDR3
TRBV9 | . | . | ASSLVAGFGNTEAF
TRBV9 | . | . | ASSIGTQEAF
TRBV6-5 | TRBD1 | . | ASSYSGQGVNTIY
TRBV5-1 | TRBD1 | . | ASSRDSYEQY
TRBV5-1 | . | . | ASSLKDLNTEAF
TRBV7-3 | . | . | ASSSSTVGELF
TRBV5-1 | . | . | ASSLSGRNQPQH
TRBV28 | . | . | ASSPHRDNQPQH
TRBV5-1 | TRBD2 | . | ASSHNPGLAGPNSYEQY
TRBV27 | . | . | ASSLRREREQF
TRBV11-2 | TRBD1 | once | ASSAGQGFTEAF
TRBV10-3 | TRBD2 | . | AISGLAGAGELF
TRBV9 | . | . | ASSVGPGGRETEAF
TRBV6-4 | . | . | ASSFPTGPNQPQH
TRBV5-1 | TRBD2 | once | ASGLAERDTDTQY
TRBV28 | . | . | ASRPLTAGANVLT
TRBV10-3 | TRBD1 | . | AISGTGDYEQY
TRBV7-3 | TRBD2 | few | ASSPSGRGYEQY
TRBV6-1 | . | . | ASIRGAVSDTQY
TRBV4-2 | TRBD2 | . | ASSQGRTSGRDEQF
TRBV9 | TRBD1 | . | ASSADRVYGYT
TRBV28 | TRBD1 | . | ASSLGSRGLVDGYT
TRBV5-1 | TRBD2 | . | ASSITSGTTYNEQF
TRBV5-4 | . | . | ASSRGSNSPLH
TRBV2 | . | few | ASRYRTLSTDTQY
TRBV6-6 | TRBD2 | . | ASVPASGSSYEQY
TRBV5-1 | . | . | ASSYEGGGSEQY